A selection of T cell receptor beta chains follows, all from one sample in a study of blood T cell repertoires in COVID-19. Data came from immunoSEQ multiplex PCR; TCRdb stores just in-frame clones and leaves some out. The sample carries approximately 190,000 clones, around 79% recorded once. Material for sequencing was peripheral blood. Receptors were obtained from a man aged 55-75 years with active or convalescent COVID-19. Both conserved end residues are part of each CDR3.

TRBV19	CASSRTSGIADEQFF
TRBV2	CASKRSNQPQHF
TRBV20-1	CSASISGSRWAYNEQFF
TRBV4-2	CASSQEGADTQYF
TRBV7-2	CASSTDRGVVETQYF
TRBV5-1	CASSLEAGVPDGYTF
TRBV6-2/TRBV6-3	CASSYLDRARGPQHF
TRBV12-3/TRBV12-4	CASSLGSTGELFF
TRBV10-2	CASSRGSNQPQHF
TRBV24-1	CATKPGLANDEQFF
TRBV14	CASSQDRSYTQYF